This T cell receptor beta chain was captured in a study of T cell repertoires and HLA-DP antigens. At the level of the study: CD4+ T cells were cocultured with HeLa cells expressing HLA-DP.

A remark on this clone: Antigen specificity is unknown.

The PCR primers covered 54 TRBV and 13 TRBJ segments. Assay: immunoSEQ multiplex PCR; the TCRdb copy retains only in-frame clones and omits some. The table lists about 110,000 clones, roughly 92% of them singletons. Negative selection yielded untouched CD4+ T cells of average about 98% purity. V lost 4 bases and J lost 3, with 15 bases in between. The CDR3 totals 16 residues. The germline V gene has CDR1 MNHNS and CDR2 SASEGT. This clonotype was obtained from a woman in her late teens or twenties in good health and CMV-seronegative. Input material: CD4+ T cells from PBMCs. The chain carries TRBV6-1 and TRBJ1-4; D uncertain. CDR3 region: CASSAPGGTANEKLFF. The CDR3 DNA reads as TGTGCCAGCAGTGCCCCGGGTGGAACCGCTAATGAAAAACTGTTTTTT.